The 3 T cell receptor beta chains below come from one sample, sequenced in a study of blood T cell repertoires in COVID-19. TCRdb keeps only in-frame clones here, not all; method: immunoSEQ multiplex PCR. The sample gives about 98,000 clones, approximately 72% of which show up once; 24% is in the top ten. Sample: peripheral blood. Every receptor here comes from a man in his sixties or seventies with acute or convalescent COVID-19.

The chain has TRBV7-9 and TRBJ1-2, with no clear D. CDR1 SEHNR and CDR2 FQNEAQ come from the germline V gene (reference sequence). Deletions cut 6 bases from V and 0 bases from J, with 11 bases between. The CDR3 consists of 14 residues. CDR3 DNA: TGTGCCAGCAGTAAGGACGGGGCTAACTATGGCTACACCTTC. Translation: CASSKDGANYGYTF.

This chain connects TRBV9 to TRBJ1-4; no clear D. Germline values: CDR1 SGDLS, CDR2 YYNGEE. The length of the CDR3 is 17 residues. Trimming took off 0 bases at V and 7 bases at J, with 19 bases between the two ends. CDR3 nucleotide sequence: TGTGCCAGCAGCGTAGCACCGCTCGGGTTAATGGGTGAAAAACTGTTTTTT. Residues: CASSVAPLGLMGEKLFF.

The chain uses TRBV5-1 and TRBJ1-5; D perhaps matches TRBD1 (6 bases). Germline V gives CDR1 SGHRS, CDR2 YFSETQ. V lost 1 base and J lost 3, with 11 bases in between. There are 15 residues in the CDR3. The CDR3, as DNA: TGCGCCAGCAGCTTGAGCGGGACATTCAATCAGCCCCAGCATTTT. It codes for CASSLSGTFNQPQHF.